The clone carrying this T cell receptor (beta chain) was counted many times. As yet, its antigen is unknown. The TCR beta CDR3 regions underwent amplification using RNA transcripts as the source. The TCR CDR3 first-round RT-PCR relied on the HTBI primer set. Each CDR3 protein is one row after TCRdb ran MiXCR on the multiplex PCR reads. The sample has hundreds of thousands of distinct CDR3 sequences; around a quarter are singletons. Each 10 ml fresh peripheral blood draw supplied the PBMCs. These data originate in a study of T cells in Graves' hyperthyroidism and ophthalmopathy. V lost 2 bases to trimming and J lost 3 bases, with 11 bases between them. The CDR3 has 15 amino acids. Per the germline V gene, CDR1 is MNHEY and CDR2 is SMNVEV (reference sequence). Whole-study findings and limits: Patients with ophthalmopathy were separated from those with stable hyperthyroidism by a 13 V-J model.

The source material was blood. The sequence was obtained from a woman aged 25 to 39 with Graves' ophthalmopathy. This chain uses TRBV27 with TRBJ1-5; D is unresolved. CDR3 in amino acids: CASSLISPVNQPQHF. CDR3 DNA sequence: TGTGCCAGCAGTTTAATATCCCCGGTCAATCAGCCCCAGCATTTT.